These T cell receptor beta chains were read from a single sample in a study of cytomegalovirus exposure and HLA in healthy donors. Some clones are missing from TCRdb's copy, which holds only in-frame ones; the method was immunoSEQ multiplex PCR. The sample has 200,000 or so clones, approximately 80% seen once. Sequencing was done on a sample of PBMCs. Receptors were obtained from a young woman in good health and CMV-seropositive. The CDR3 runs from the conserved cysteine through the conserved F or W. Each record gives: V gene, D gene, J gene, clone size, CDR3 protein, CDR3 DNA. A D gene is named only where the DNA matches it firmly. Clone size is given for some rows only: seen once, a few or many times, or a class if the clone is expanded.

TRBV4-1	-	TRBJ2-2	once	CASSQIIVLAGELFF	TGCGCCAGCAGCCAAATCATAGTGTTGGCCGGGGAGCTGTTTTTT
TRBV10-3	TRBD2	TRBJ2-5	-	CAISALAEETQYF	TGTGCCATCAGTGCCCTAGCGGAAGAGACCCAGTACTTC
TRBV5-4	-	TRBJ1-1	few	CASTPQGPYMNTEAFF	TGTGCCAGCACCCCGCAGGGGCCCTACATGAACACTGAAGCTTTCTTT
TRBV19	TRBD1	TRBJ2-7	-	CASSAPGQGDLEQYF	TGTGCCAGTAGTGCACCGGGACAGGGGGATCTCGAGCAGTACTTC
TRBV28	TRBD1	TRBJ1-5	once	CASIRGLSQPQHF	TGTGCCAGCATCAGGGGGCTCAGTCAGCCCCAGCATTTT
TRBV28	-	TRBJ2-1	-	CASHGDWRNEQFF	TGTGCCAGCCACGGAGATTGGAGAAATGAGCAGTTCTTC
TRBV7-3	TRBD1	TRBJ1-5	-	CASSLTGPDQPQHF	TGTGCCAGCAGCTTGACAGGGCCGGATCAGCCCCAGCATTTT
TRBV6-1	-	TRBJ1-2	-	CASSPVDYGYTF	TGTGCCAGCAGTCCGGTCGACTATGGCTACACCTTC
TRBV15	-	TRBJ1-4	-	CATSPGVTNEKLFF	TGTGCCACCAGCCCAGGGGTGACTAATGAAAAACTGTTTTTT
TRBV2	-	TRBJ2-5	few	CASSELRETQYF	TGTGCCAGCAGTGAGTTGAGAGAGACCCAGTACTTC
TRBV10-1	-	TRBJ1-1	-	CASSGNTEAFF	TGCGCCAGCAGCGGTAACACTGAAGCTTTCTTT
TRBV11-2	-	TRBJ1-2	-	CASSPPESF	TGTGCCAGCAGCCCCCCTGAGTCCTTC
TRBV7-9	TRBD1	TRBJ1-2	-	CASSPSGTELNYGYTF	TGTGCCAGCAGCCCTAGTGGGACAGAACTTAACTATGGCTACACCTTC
TRBV6-1	-	TRBJ2-2	-	CASTIEQSTGELFF	TGTGCCAGCACCATCGAGCAATCCACCGGGGAGCTGTTTTTT
TRBV6-5	-	TRBJ1-2	-	CASSTGYGYTF	TGTGCCAGCAGTACAGGGTATGGCTACACCTTC
TRBV2	-	TRBJ2-2	once	CASSGHNTGELFF	TGTGCCAGCAGTGGACACAACACCGGGGAGCTGTTTTTT
TRBV4-2	-	TRBJ1-1	few	CASSPLWGAEAFF	TGTGCCAGCAGCCCGCTTTGGGGGGCTGAAGCTTTCTTT
TRBV15	TRBD1	TRBJ2-7	-	CATRGTGGYEQYF	TGTGCCACCAGGGGAACAGGGGGCTATGAGCAGTACTTC
TRBV9	-	TRBJ1-1	few	CASSPRQTNTEAFF	TGTGCCAGCAGCCCGCGACAGACGAACACTGAAGCTTTCTTT
TRBV27	-	TRBJ2-5	once	CASSFGGGVETQYF	TGTGCCAGCAGTTTTGGTGGGGGCGTGGAGACCCAGTACTTC
TRBV12-5	-	TRBJ1-1	-	CASGLGGRVEAFF	TGTGCTAGTGGTTTGGGAGGGAGAGTTGAAGCTTTCTTT
TRBV28	-	TRBJ2-7	-	CASTLSGSYEQYF	TGTGCCAGCACCTTAAGCGGTTCCTACGAGCAGTACTTC
TRBV15	TRBD2	TRBJ2-2	-	CATSRDVSAGVNTGELFF	TGTGCCACCAGCAGAGATGTGTCGGCGGGAGTGAACACCGGGGAGCTGTTTTTT
TRBV4-2	TRBD2	TRBJ2-1	-	CASSQELAGSYNEQFF	TGTGCCAGCAGCCAAGAACTAGCGGGATCATACAATGAGCAGTTCTTC
TRBV4-3	-	TRBJ1-1	once	CASSQDSFDRNEAFF	TGCGCCAGCAGCCAAGACTCGTTCGACAGGAATGAAGCTTTCTTT
TRBV19	TRBD2	TRBJ2-2	few	CASSILAGAPTGELFF	TGTGCCAGTAGTATACTAGCGGGAGCCCCCACCGGGGAGCTGTTTTTT
TRBV5-1	-	TRBJ2-1	-	CASSLLSANGMEQFF	TGCGCCAGCAGCTTGTTATCGGCTAACGGGATGGAGCAGTTCTTC
TRBV5-4	-	TRBJ2-7	-	CASARAGPGSYEQYF	TGTGCCAGCGCCAGGGCGGGACCCGGTTCCTACGAGCAGTACTTC
TRBV28	-	TRBJ2-7	-	CASSLRLGYEQYF	TGTGCCAGCAGTTTGAGGCTGGGCTACGAGCAGTACTTC
TRBV11-1	-	TRBJ2-6	-	CASSNGDSGANVLTF	TGTGCCAGCAGCAACGGTGACTCTGGGGCCAACGTCCTGACTTTC
TRBV4-2	TRBD2	TRBJ2-7	-	CASSPGGGGSLYEQYF	TGTGCCAGCAGTCCCGGGGGGGGCGGGAGTCTGTACGAGCAGTACTTC
TRBV10-1	-	TRBJ1-1	-	CASSDTRPDTEAFF	TGCGCCAGCAGTGATACCAGGCCCGACACTGAAGCTTTCTTT
TRBV2	TRBD1	TRBJ1-2	once	CASSGDRAPYGYTF	TGTGCCAGCAGTGGGGACAGGGCCCCTTATGGCTACACCTTC
TRBV6-1	TRBD1	TRBJ1-2	-	CASGGQALAYGYTF	TGTGCCAGCGGGGGACAGGCTCTCGCCTATGGCTACACCTTC
TRBV14	-	TRBJ1-1	few	CASSQVKEGTEAFF	TGTGCCAGCAGCCAAGTTAAGGAGGGCACTGAAGCTTTCTTT
TRBV2	-	TRBJ1-5	-	CASRGGASNQPQHF	TGTGCCAGCAGGGGGGGGGCAAGCAATCAGCCCCAGCATTTT
TRBV19	-	TRBJ1-2	few	CASRTDDYGYTF	TGTGCCAGTAGAACAGACGATTATGGCTACACCTTC
TRBV6-1	-	TRBJ1-2	once	CASDFPGHEDRGYTF	TGTGCCAGCGACTTCCCGGGACACGAGGATCGGGGCTACACCTTC
TRBV5-6	-	TRBJ2-7	-	CASSADRKGVYEQYF	TGTGCCAGCAGCGCGGACAGAAAGGGGGTATACGAGCAGTACTTC
TRBV11-2	TRBD2	TRBJ2-7	once	CASSLTSGGPYEQYF	TGTGCCAGCAGCTTGACTAGCGGAGGGCCCTACGAGCAGTACTTC
TRBV27	TRBD2	TRBJ2-7	-	CASPSGTYEQYF	TGTGCCAGCCCTAGCGGGACCTACGAGCAGTACTTC
TRBV6-1	TRBD1	TRBJ2-7	-	CASSGGTGGAWGQYEQYF	TGTGCCAGCAGTGGAGGGACAGGGGGTGCATGGGGGCAATACGAGCAGTACTTC
TRBV5-8	-	TRBJ1-5	-	CASSLVAGVQPQHF	TGTGCCAGCAGCTTGGTGGCAGGGGTTCAGCCCCAGCATTTT
TRBV5-1	-	TRBJ1-3	once	CASSLEAGVDTIYF	TGCGCCAGCAGCTTGGAGGCAGGGGTGGACACCATATATTTT
TRBV19	-	TRBJ2-2	-	CASSPGQWYTGELFF	TGTGCCAGTAGTCCAGGACAGTGGTACACCGGGGAGCTGTTTTTT
TRBV9	TRBD1	TRBJ2-5	once	CASSVGRGETQYF	TGTGCCAGCAGCGTAGGCAGGGGGGAGACCCAGTACTTC
TRBV5-1	-	TRBJ1-2	-	CASSLRGGDYGYTF	TGCGCCAGCAGCTTGCGAGGGGGTGACTATGGCTACACCTTC
TRBV7-6	-	TRBJ1-5	few	CASSLVILRIVARDTNQPQHF	TGTGCCAGCAGCTTAGTTATTCTTCGAATCGTAGCCCGGGACACCAATCAGCCCCAGCATTTT
TRBV5-6	TRBD1	TRBJ2-1	-	CASSLQGAEQFF	TGTGCCAGCAGCCTCCAGGGGGCTGAGCAGTTCTTC
TRBV25-1	-	TRBJ1-1	-	CASRGRGGSRGTEAFF	TGTGCCAGCAGGGGACGGGGAGGGAGCCGGGGCACTGAAGCTTTCTTT
TRBV4-1	TRBD2	TRBJ2-7	-	CASSGGRTVFDTYEQYF	TGCGCCAGCAGCGGCGGGAGAACTGTTTTCGACACCTACGAGCAGTACTTC
TRBV18	TRBD1	TRBJ1-2	-	CASSPRQGEIYGYTF	TGTGCCAGCTCACCGCGACAGGGGGAGATCTATGGCTACACCTTC
TRBV6-6	-	TRBJ1-1	-	CATFGQFYTEAFF	TGTGCCACCTTCGGACAGTTCTACACTGAAGCTTTCTTT